This is a list of T cell receptor beta chains from one sample in a study of T cell responses to AZD1222 COVID-19 vaccine. The data were produced by immunoSEQ multiplex PCR, yet TCRdb's version contains in-frame clones alone and is incomplete. The repertoire holds approximately 82,000 clones, with 90% as singletons. The sequencing used peripheral blood, collected on day 0 of AZD1222 vaccination. The receptors were gathered from an adult in good health. Each CDR3 is given with its conserved first and last residue. D genes are given only for firm matches. Some rows have no size entry. The others give once, few or many, or a class for an expanded clone.

V gene: TRBV27; D gene: NA; clone size: NA; J gene: TRBJ2-2; CDR3 protein: CASSFVGLENTGELFF; CDR3 DNA: TGTGCCAGCAGTTTTGTGGGACTTGAGAACACCGGGGAGCTGTTTTTT
V gene: TRBV5-4; D gene: TRBD1; clone size: once; J gene: TRBJ2-7; CDR3 protein: CASSSGTGLYEQYF; CDR3 DNA: TGTGCCAGCAGCTCCGGGACAGGGCTCTACGAGCAGTACTTC
V gene: TRBV7-9; D gene: NA; clone size: NA; J gene: TRBJ1-5; CDR3 protein: CASSLNSGQPQHF; CDR3 DNA: TGTGCCAGCAGCTTAAACAGCGGTCAGCCCCAGCATTTT
V gene: TRBV7-3; D gene: NA; clone size: NA; J gene: TRBJ2-3; CDR3 protein: CASSSPPGGSTDTQYF; CDR3 DNA: TGTGCCAGCAGCTCCCCCCCGGGCGGGAGCACAGATACGCAGTATTTT
V gene: TRBV30; D gene: NA; clone size: NA; J gene: TRBJ2-7; CDR3 protein: CAWSRGALRVSYEQYF; CDR3 DNA: TGTGCCTGGAGCAGAGGGGCACTACGTGTGAGCTACGAGCAGTACTTC
V gene: TRBV5-1; D gene: NA; clone size: NA; J gene: TRBJ1-1; CDR3 protein: CASSTRTANTEAFF; CDR3 DNA: TGCGCCAGCAGCACCCGGACGGCGAACACTGAAGCTTTCTTT
V gene: TRBV10-3; D gene: NA; clone size: NA; J gene: TRBJ2-5; CDR3 protein: CAISVADGETQYF; CDR3 DNA: TGTGCCATCAGTGTAGCCGATGGAGAGACCCAGTACTTC
V gene: TRBV2; D gene: TRBD1; clone size: NA; J gene: TRBJ1-2; CDR3 protein: CASRDDRVGYTF; CDR3 DNA: TGTGCCAGCAGGGACGACAGGGTCGGCTACACCTTC
V gene: TRBV19; D gene: NA; clone size: NA; J gene: TRBJ1-6; CDR3 protein: CASSSPLGGYNSPLHF; CDR3 DNA: TGTGCCAGTAGTTCCCCTTTGGGGGGCTATAATTCACCCCTCCACTTT
V gene: TRBV3-1/TRBV3-2; D gene: NA; clone size: NA; J gene: TRBJ1-2; CDR3 protein: CASSQVGSLGGYGYTF; CDR3 DNA: TGTGCCAGCAGCCAAGTCGGGTCCCTCGGGGGCTATGGCTACACCTTC
V gene: TRBV5-4; D gene: NA; clone size: NA; J gene: TRBJ1-2; CDR3 protein: CASSLAQANYGYTF; CDR3 DNA: TGTGCCAGCAGCTTGGCGCAGGCTAACTATGGCTACACCTTC
V gene: TRBV18; D gene: TRBD1; clone size: NA; J gene: TRBJ2-1; CDR3 protein: CASSDPRTRGEQFF; CDR3 DNA: TGTGCCAGCTCCGATCCCCGGACCAGGGGGGAGCAGTTCTTC